One TCR beta chain is described in this entry. What it recognizes is unknown. Assays covered about 10^5 TCR templates per sample. Sequencing used immunoSEQ multiplex PCR; TCRdb keeps in-frame clones, though not all of them. The top ten clones hold more than 10% of a sample with about 97,000 clones, nearly 95% of them seen once. The germline CDR1 and CDR2 sequences are SGHNT and YYREEE (reference sequence). The CDR3 spans 17 residues. V was pared by 0 bases and J by 9 bases, with 13 bases of the junction left unmatched. The sample is drawn from a study of siplizumab effects on memory and regulatory T cells. The study's findings and limits: A naive or memory phenotype could not be assigned to roughly 80-96% of the proliferating CD4+ or CD8+ clones. Proof of suppressive function in proliferating Tregs from siplizumab cultures was not established. Of the alloreactive clones, only a minor fraction mapped to unstimulated subsets.

Sequences were obtained from non-Treg CD4+ T cells sorted from blood. The TCR sequence derives from a human donor in good health. The J gene is TRBJ2-1, the V gene TRBV5-4; 9 nucleotides line up with TRBD2. This CDR3 reads CASSLGSRKASGTEQFF. In DNA form, the CDR3 reads TGTGCCAGCAGCTTGGGGTCTCGGAAGGCTAGCGGGACTGAGCAGTTCTTC. Full variable domain (rest looked up from reference TRBV5-4 and TRBJ2-1): ETGVTQSPTHLIKTRGQQVTLRCSSQSGHNTVSWYQQALGQGPQFIFQYYREEENGRGNFPPRFSGLQFPNYSSELNVNALELDDSALYLCASSLGSRKASGTEQFFGPGTRLTVL.